The subject of this entry is one T cell receptor (beta chain). Its specificity is unknown. The sample belongs to a study of OX40 agonist ivuxolimab in advanced cancers. Study-wide context: Therapy given before enrollment (anti-PD-1, anti-PD-L1 or anti-CTLA-4) was allowed, and around 44% had some. General study results and limits: Average numbers of expanded clones were greater in CD8+ T cells than in CD4+.

TCRdb's copy holds only in-frame clones and misses some; the assay was immunoSEQ multiplex PCR. The sample carries about 70,000 clones, roughly 83% recorded once. The CDR3 contains 16 residues. Germline values: CDR1 SGHRS, CDR2 YFSETQ. The V end was cut by 4 bases, the J end by 4 bases, with 20 bases between. The input for sequencing was CD4+ or CD8+ T cells sorted from blood, taken in a trial of the OX40 agonist ivuxolimab. This sequence was found in an adult with an advanced solid tumor such as melanoma, head and neck, liver or kidney cancer. V is TRBV5-1 and J is TRBJ1-2; D possibly corresponds to TRBD1 (6 bases). The CDR3 is CASSLGGTSLLYGYTF. In DNA, the CDR3 is TGCGCCAGCAGCCTAGGGGGGACATCACTCCTCTATGGCTACACCTTC.